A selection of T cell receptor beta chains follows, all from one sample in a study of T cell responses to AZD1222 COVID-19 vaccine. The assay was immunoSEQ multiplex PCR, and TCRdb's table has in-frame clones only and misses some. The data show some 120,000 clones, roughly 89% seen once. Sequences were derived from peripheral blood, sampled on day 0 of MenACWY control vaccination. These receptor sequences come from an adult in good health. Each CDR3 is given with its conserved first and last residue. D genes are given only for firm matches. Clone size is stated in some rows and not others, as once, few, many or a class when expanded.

CDR3: CSGGGGPANYGYTF; DNA: TGCAGCGGTGGCGGGGGCCCGGCTAACTATGGCTACACCTTC; V: TRBV29-1; D: -; size: -; J: TRBJ1-2
CDR3: CASSSSRSSWNEKLFF; DNA: TGTGCCAGCAGTTCATCTCGTTCGTCGTGGAATGAAAAACTGTTTTTT; V: TRBV6-5; D: -; size: once; J: TRBJ1-4
CDR3: CAISEPKGTGSGEQYF; DNA: TGTGCCATCAGTGAGCCGAAAGGGACGGGGTCGGGCGAGCAGTACTTC; V: TRBV10-3; D: -; size: -; J: TRBJ2-7
CDR3: CASSSHRVQEKLFF; DNA: TGTGCCAGCAGCTCACACAGGGTACAGGAAAAACTGTTTTTT; V: TRBV7-8; D: -; size: -; J: TRBJ1-4
CDR3: CASSPGQDYNEQFF; DNA: TGCGCCAGCAGCCCGGGACAGGATTACAATGAGCAGTTCTTC; V: TRBV5-1; D: TRBD1; size: medium-sized; J: TRBJ2-1
CDR3: CASTIVSYGYTF; DNA: TGTGCCAGCACGATTGTGTCTTATGGCTACACCTTC; V: TRBV2; D: -; size: -; J: TRBJ1-2
CDR3: CASSSRGNQPQHF; DNA: TGTGCCAGCAGTTCAAGGGGTAATCAGCCCCAGCATTTT; V: TRBV27; D: -; size: -; J: TRBJ1-5
CDR3: CASSLGQGNEKLFF; DNA: TGCGCCAGCAGCTTGGGACAGGGAAATGAAAAACTGTTTTTT; V: TRBV5-1; D: TRBD1; size: few; J: TRBJ1-4
CDR3: CASSRGREMETNTEAFF; DNA: TGCGCCAGCAGCAGAGGACGGGAGATGGAGACGAACACTGAAGCTTTCTTT; V: TRBV5-1; D: -; size: -; J: TRBJ1-1
CDR3: CASSLAGGNGYTF; DNA: TGTGCCAGCAGCTTAGCGGGGGGAAACGGCTACACCTTC; V: TRBV7-8; D: -; size: -; J: TRBJ1-2
CDR3: CASSLVVQNNYGYTF; DNA: TGTGCCAGCAGTCTCGTAGTGCAAAATAACTATGGCTACACCTTC; V: TRBV7-8; D: -; size: -; J: TRBJ1-2
CDR3: CASSSTSWGTSGYEQYF; DNA: TGTGCCAGCAGTTCCACCTCGTGGGGGACTAGCGGCTACGAGCAGTACTTC; V: TRBV28; D: TRBD2; size: -; J: TRBJ2-7
CDR3: CASSQDRSREQYF; DNA: TGCGCCAGCAGCCAAGATCGAAGTCGGGAGCAGTACTTC; V: TRBV4-1; D: -; size: once; J: TRBJ2-7
CDR3: CASSSGTGFYEQYF; DNA: TGTGCCAGCAGTAGTGGGACAGGGTTCTACGAGCAGTACTTC; V: TRBV2; D: TRBD1; size: once; J: TRBJ2-7
CDR3: CASSHPKVWAEAFF; DNA: TGTGCCAGTAGTCACCCTAAGGTTTGGGCTGAAGCTTTCTTT; V: TRBV19; D: -; size: few; J: TRBJ1-1
CDR3: CASSRGTGINQPQHF; DNA: TGCGCCAGCAGCCGAGGGACAGGGATAAATCAGCCCCAGCATTTT; V: TRBV4-1; D: TRBD1; size: -; J: TRBJ1-5
CDR3: CASSFDRDHYNEQFF; DNA: TGTGCCAGCAGCTTCGACAGGGACCACTACAATGAGCAGTTCTTC; V: TRBV11-1; D: TRBD1; size: -; J: TRBJ2-1
CDR3: CASSYQRDRAGGNQPQHF; DNA: TGTGCCAGCAGTTACCAACGGGACAGGGCTGGGGGCAATCAGCCCCAGCATTTT; V: TRBV6-2/TRBV6-3; D: TRBD1; size: -; J: TRBJ1-5
CDR3: CAWSVLGSAANTGELFF; DNA: TGTGCCTGGAGTGTACTAGGTTCGGCGGCCAACACCGGGGAGCTGTTTTTT; V: TRBV30; D: -; size: -; J: TRBJ2-2